Shown below are 22 T cell receptor beta chains from a single sample sequenced in a study of T cells in Graves' hyperthyroidism and ophthalmopathy. The CDR3 regions of TCR beta were amplified from RNA transcripts. Initially, a first-round RT-PCR of the TCR CDR3 employed the HTBI primer set. Using its own MiXCR run on the multiplex PCR reads, TCRdb lists one record per CDR3 protein. The sample shows over 250,000 distinct CDR3 sequences, 20% to 25% of them seen only once. Sequenced sample: blood. These receptors were collected from a middle-aged man with Graves' hyperthyroidism that later progressed to Graves' ophthalmopathy.

This clonotype showed up many times. The rearrangement uses TRBV10-3 and TRBJ2-2; the D gene is possibly TRBD2 (5 bases). Germline lookup yields CDR1 ENHRY and CDR2 SYGVKD. The CDR3 sequence is 15 residues long. Trimming cost V 2 bases and J 4 bases, with 11 bases left between them. The CDR3 sequence: CAISETITSTGELFF. In DNA form, the CDR3 reads TGTGCCATCAGTGAGACCATCACTAGCACCGGGGAGCTGTTTTTT.

Many counts were recorded for this clonotype. The chain carries TRBV15 and TRBJ2-3; 9 positions match TRBD2. The V segment lost 7 bases and the J segment 4 bases; nucleotides outside the gene matches: 15. The CDR3 covers 17 residues. Germline-derived CDR1 and CDR2 are LNHNV and YYDKDF (reference sequence). The CDR3 here is CATTPLNSGRAPDTQYF. The CDR3, as DNA: TGTGCCACCACACCCCTGAATAGCGGGAGAGCCCCAGATACGCAGTATTTT.

The chain has TRBV11-1 and TRBJ1-6, with 7 bases aligning to TRBD1. The V gene end was trimmed by 6 bases and the J gene end by 5 bases; junction bases not matched to a gene: 7. This CDR3 is built from 15 residues. Germline CDR1 SGHAT, CDR2 FQDESV (reference sequence). CDR3 coding DNA: TGTGCCAGCAGTCTCCGGGACAGACATAATTCACCCCTCCACTTT. Protein: CASSLRDRHNSPLHF.

The chain uses TRBV4-1 and TRBJ2-2; D unresolved. This CDR3 comprises 17 residues. V was shortened by 0 bases and J by 7 bases, with 18 bases between the two germline ends. Germline lookup yields CDR1 MGHRA and CDR2 YSYEKL. The DNA for the CDR3 is TGCGCCAGCAGCCAAGATCGCCGACGTCAGCCCGGCGGGGAGCTGTTTTTT. The encoded protein is CASSQDRRRQPGGELFF.

V usage is TRBV6-1 and J usage is TRBJ2-5, with 12 bases aligning to TRBD2. The ends lost 4 bases at V and 5 bases at J; junction bases unmatched: 8. The CDR3 is 16 amino acids. Germline loops: CDR1 MNHNS, CDR2 SASEGT. For the CDR3, the DNA is TGTGCCAGCAGTGCGGCTAGCGGGAGGGCCCGCGAGACCCAGTACTTC. Its protein is CASSAASGRARETQYF.

The CDR3, as DNA: TGTGCCAGCAGTCTCAATGGGGGCTTTGATCAGCCCCAGCATTTT. Residues: CASSLNGGFDQPQHF. The gene calls are TRBV28 and TRBJ1-5; D is possibly TRBD1 (6 bases). Germline CDR1 and CDR2: MDHEN and SYDVKM. V lost 5 bases to trimming and J lost 5 bases, with 16 bases between them. The CDR3 spans 15 residues.

The J gene is TRBJ1-2, the V gene TRBV6-1; 7 bases fit TRBD1. The CDR3 is 14 residues long. Germline V CDR1 and CDR2: MNHNS, SASEGT. The J segment lost 4 bases and the V segment lost 2 bases, leaving 4 bases of the junction unmatched. The CDR3 region is CASSEPGTAYGYTF. CDR3 DNA: TGTGCCAGCAGTGAACCCGGGACAGCCTATGGCTACACCTTC.

The CDR3 loop is CASSAPGGSYTF. The CDR3 nucleotides read TGTGCCAGCAGCGCCCCAGGGGGTAGCTACACCTTC. The V gene is TRBV11-2, the J gene TRBJ1-2, with 7 bases lining up with TRBD1. V was clipped by 5 bases and J by 9 bases; unmatched bases: 6. The CDR3 loop spans 12 amino acids. Germline V gene data show CDR1 as SGHAT and CDR2 as FQNNGV.

The sample holds many counts of this clonotype. This chain uses TRBV20-1 with TRBJ2-5; 7 bases match TRBD1. Losses at the gene ends were 0 bases for V and 5 bases for J; bases not matched to a gene: 9. There are 15 residues in the CDR3. CDR1 is DFQATT and CDR2 is SNEGSKA in the germline V gene (reference sequence). CDR3 sequence: CSARDPRGLEETQYF. CDR3 in DNA: TGCAGTGCTAGAGATCCGAGGGGGCTTGAGGAGACCCAGTACTTC.

The gene calls are TRBV20-1 and TRBJ2-5; 9 bases are a match to TRBD1. Losses at the gene ends were 4 bases for V and 4 bases for J; bases not matched to a gene: 13. The CDR3 is 16 residues long. Germline V gene data show CDR1 as DFQATT and CDR2 as SNEGSKA (reference sequence). CDR3 sequence: CSAKTPGTGNIETQYF. The CDR3 nucleotides are TGCAGTGCTAAAACCCCCGGGACAGGGAACATAGAGACCCAGTACTTC.

This clonotype was seen repeatedly, ten times or more. The chain uses TRBV28 and TRBJ2-7; TRBD1 is a possible D gene (6 bases). CDR3 length: 15 residues. Trimming cost V 5 bases and J 3 bases, with 17 bases left between them. Germline CDR1 and CDR2: MDHEN and SYDVKM. In DNA, the CDR3 is TGTGCCAGCAGTCGCCTCGGGACACGTTTCTACGAGCAGTACTTC. Encoded protein: CASSRLGTRFYEQYF. Together with reference TRBV28 and TRBJ2-7, the CDR3 gives the full variable domain: DVKVTQSSRYLVKRTGEKVFLECVQDMDHENMFWYRQDPGLGLRLIYFSYDVKMKEKGDIPEGYSVSREKKERFSLILESASTNQTSMYLCASSRLGTRFYEQYFGPGTRLTVT.

The chain employs TRBV28 and TRBJ1-3, with 10 bases matching TRBD1. CDR1 MDHEN and CDR2 SYDVKM come from the germline V gene. This CDR3 contains 15 residues. V was pared by 7 bases and J by 7 bases, with 10 bases of the junction left unmatched. The CDR3: CASNPPGQGRNTIYF. DNA for the CDR3: TGTGCCAGCAATCCGCCGGGACAGGGGAGGAACACCATATATTTT. Complete variable domain (other parts from reference TRBV28 and TRBJ1-3): DVKVTQSSRYLVKRTGEKVFLECVQDMDHENMFWYRQDPGLGLRLIYFSYDVKMKEKGDIPEGYSVSREKKERFSLILESASTNQTSMYLCASNPPGQGRNTIYFGEGSWLTVV.

This clonotype was detected many times. One junction end does not reproduce the germline sequence, and a read error may be involved. The chain carries TRBV20-1 and TRBJ2-5, with TRBD2 matching over 9 bases. Germline V gene sequence: CDR1 DFQATT, CDR2 SNEGSKA (reference sequence). The CDR3 runs to 17 residues. CDR3 in DNA: TGCAGTGCAAGAGGTTCAGTAGCGGGAGTAAATGAAGAGACCCAGTACTTC. Protein sequence: CSARGSVAGVNEETQYF.

This clonotype has only a few counts. Being one base from a much bigger clone, this may be a read error. The V call is TRBV10-2, the J call TRBJ1-5; D gene ambiguous. The V gene lost 6 bases and the J gene lost 7 bases, with 25 bases spanning the gap. The CDR3 consists of 17 residues. Per the germline V gene, CDR1 is WSHSY and CDR2 is SAAADI. CDR3 residues: CASSQDPERVTVQPQHF. CDR3 nucleotides: TGCGCCAGCAGCCAAGACCCGGAAAGGGTTACGGTGCAGCCCCAGCATTTT.

This clonotype was counted ten times or more. The gene calls are TRBV18 and TRBJ2-5, with D possibly matching TRBD2 (5 bases). V was shortened by 6 bases and J by 4 bases, with 21 bases between the two germline ends. There are 16 residues in the CDR3. The germline V gene encodes CDR1 KGHSH and CDR2 LQKENI. CDR3 in amino acids: CASSPAPSGDGETQYF. DNA for the CDR3: TGTGCCAGCTCGCCGGCCCCCAGCGGAGACGGAGAGACCCAGTACTTC.

The chain recombines TRBV11-2 with TRBJ2-5; 7 bases align to TRBD1. CDR3 length: 15 amino acids. The germline gives CDR1 SGHAT, CDR2 FQNNGV. V lost 5 bases and J lost 7; bases outside the gene matches: 13. DNA for the CDR3: TGTGCCAGCAGCGCAACCGGGGACAGTTCTGCGACCCAGTACTTC. Its protein is CASSATGDSSATQYF.

This clonotype was recorded at least ten times. The chain joins TRBV12-3 or TRBV12-4 to TRBJ1-2; D gene uncertain. V lost 3 bases, J lost 4 bases, and 9 bases lay in between. The CDR3 is made up of 13 amino acids. The DNA for the CDR3 is TGTGCCAGCAGTTTGAGCGGGTCCTATGGCTACACCTTC. It yields the protein CASSLSGSYGYTF.

This clonotype appeared a single time. The rearrangement joins TRBV20-1 to TRBJ2-5; 7 bases are shared with TRBD2. V shed 2 bases, J shed 5 bases, and the junction held 11 bases outside the gene matches. This CDR3 spans 15 amino acids. Germline V gene lookup returns CDR1 DFQATT and CDR2 SNEGSKA (reference sequence). This chain's CDR3 is CSARPWEGEVETQYF. Here the CDR3 DNA reads TGCAGTGCTAGACCCTGGGAGGGAGAAGTGGAGACCCAGTACTTC.

At least ten counts were recorded for this clonotype. Lacking the conserved final phenylalanine or tryptophan, this CDR3 likely reflects a read error. The rearrangement joins TRBV9 to TRBJ2-2; D is undetermined. Trimming shortened V by 0 bases and J by 4 bases, and 4 bases separated the two germline ends. The CDR3 totals 13 residues. Germline V gives CDR1 SGDLS, CDR2 YYNGEE. The CDR3, as DNA: TGTGCCAGCAGCGTAGGGAGCACCGGGGAGCTGTTTTCT. Translated: CASSVGSTGELFS.

V and J are TRBV5-1 and TRBJ2-7, with TRBD1 identical over 8 bases. CDR3 size: 13 residues. The trim removed 2 bases at V and 7 bases at J, leaving 5 bases unmatched. Germline-derived CDR1 and CDR2 are SGHRS and YFSETQ. CDR3 sequence reads: CASSFPDRGEQYF. The CDR3 coding sequence is TGCGCCAGCAGCTTCCCCGACAGGGGAGAGCAGTACTTC.

This clonotype was seen ten or more times. V gene TRBV6-2 or TRBV6-3 combines with J gene TRBJ2-2, with D possibly TRBD2 on 6 matching bases. V shed 7 bases and J shed 1 base, with 10 bases lying between them. The CDR3 is 14 residues long. Germline V gene lookup returns CDR1 MNHEY and CDR2 SVGEGT. The CDR3 DNA sequence: TGTGCCAGCAAGAGGCGGGAGAACACCGGGGAGCTGTTTTTT. As protein: CASKRRENTGELFF.

This clonotype was recorded many times. The V call is TRBV18, the J call TRBJ1-2, with D possibly matching TRBD1 (5 bases). This CDR3 has 14 amino acids. Looked up from germline, CDR1 is KGHSH and CDR2 is LQKENI. V was cut by 4 bases and J by 1 base, with 10 bases left in between. The CDR3 spells CASSLGTDNYGYTF. CDR3 bases: TGTGCCAGCTCACTCGGGACGGATAACTATGGCTACACCTTC.